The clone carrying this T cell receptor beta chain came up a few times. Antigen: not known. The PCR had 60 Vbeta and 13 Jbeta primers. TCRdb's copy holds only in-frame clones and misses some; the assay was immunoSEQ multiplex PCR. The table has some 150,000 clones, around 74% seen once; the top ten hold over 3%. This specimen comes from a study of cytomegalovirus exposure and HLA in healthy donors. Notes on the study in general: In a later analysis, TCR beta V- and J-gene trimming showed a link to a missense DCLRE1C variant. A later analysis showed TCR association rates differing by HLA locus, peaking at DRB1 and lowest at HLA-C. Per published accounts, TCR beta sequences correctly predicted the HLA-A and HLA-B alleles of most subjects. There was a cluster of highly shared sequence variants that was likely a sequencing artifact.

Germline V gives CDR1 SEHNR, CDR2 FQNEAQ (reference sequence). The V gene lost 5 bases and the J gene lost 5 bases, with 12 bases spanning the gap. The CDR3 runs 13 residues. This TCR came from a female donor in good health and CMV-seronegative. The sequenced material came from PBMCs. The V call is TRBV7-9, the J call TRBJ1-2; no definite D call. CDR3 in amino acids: CASSREGGYGYTF. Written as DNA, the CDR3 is TGTGCCAGCAGCAGGGAAGGAGGGTATGGCTACACCTTC.